These 19 T cell receptor beta chains share one sample of origin, sequenced in a study of OX40 agonist ivuxolimab in advanced cancers. Measured with immunoSEQ multiplex PCR; TCRdb has only the in-frame clones, and not every one. Of 60,000 to 95,000 clones listed, approximately 81% are singletons. The specimen was CD4+ or CD8+ T cells sorted from blood, collected in a trial of the OX40 agonist ivuxolimab. The source is an adult with an advanced solid tumor such as melanoma, head and neck, liver or kidney cancer.

The genes are TRBV15 and TRBJ2-7; 7 bases align to TRBD1. This CDR3 is 16 amino acids long. CDR1 LNHNV and CDR2 YYDKDF come from the germline V gene (reference sequence). The junction had 10 bases not matched to a gene; V was cut back by 1 base and J by 4 bases. CDR3 in DNA: TGTGCCACCAGCAGAGGGGTCGGGGACAGCAATTACGAGCAGTACTTC. Its translation is CATSRGVGDSNYEQYF.

The gene calls are TRBV5-3 and TRBJ2-7; weak D call: TRBD1 (6 bases). TRBV5-3 is an open reading frame, and its role is uncertain. V was shortened by 6 bases and J by 2 bases, with 12 bases between the two germline ends. This CDR3 spans 13 amino acids. CDR3 sequence: CARTKTGTYEQYF. The CDR3 DNA reads TGTGCCAGAACCAAAACAGGGACCTACGAGCAGTACTTC.

J is TRBJ1-2 and V is TRBV6-1, with D possibly TRBD1 on 5 matching bases. The CDR3 is made up of 14 amino acids. The germline CDR1 and CDR2 sequences are MNHNS and SASEGT. The V and J ends lost 6 bases and 3 bases respectively, with 14 bases between them. The CDR3, as DNA: TGTGCCAGCAGGATGGGGGAGGCCGACTATGGCTACACCTTC. Translation: CASRMGEADYGYTF.

The gene calls are TRBV7-9 and TRBJ2-3; TRBD2 matches 14 bases. Germline V gene lookup returns CDR1 SEHNR and CDR2 FQNEAQ (reference sequence). With 2 bases clipped from V and 4 bases from J, the junction kept 8 bases outside the gene matches. The CDR3 has 18 residues. CDR3 sequence reads: CASSLPLTSGRAPDTQYF. The CDR3 DNA sequence: TGTGCCAGCAGCTTACCGCTGACTAGCGGGAGGGCCCCAGATACGCAGTATTTT.

This chain joins TRBV6-6 and TRBJ2-4, with TRBD2 matching over 9 bases. The germline V gene encodes CDR1 MNHNY and CDR2 SVGAGI (reference sequence). The CDR3 extends over 15 amino acids. Losses at the gene ends were 2 bases for V and 7 bases for J; bases not matched to a gene: 6. CDR3 amino acids: CASSYDSGRVNIQYF. DNA for the CDR3: TGTGCCAGCAGTTACGATAGCGGGAGAGTGAACATTCAGTACTTC.

V is TRBV5-1 and J is TRBJ2-5; 7 bases fit TRBD2. Germline-derived CDR1 and CDR2 are SGHRS and YFSETQ. V dropped 3 bases and J dropped 5; count of bases not matched to a gene: 7. The CDR3 is 14 residues long. CDR3 DNA: TGCGCCAGCAGCTACTCTGTGGGGGGGGAGACCCAGTACTTC. Its translation: CASSYSVGGETQYF.

The genes are TRBV28 and TRBJ2-7, with 8 bases that match TRBD2. V dropped 6 bases and J dropped 3; count of bases not matched to a gene: 7. Per germline, CDR1 MDHEN and CDR2 SYDVKM. This CDR3 is 14 amino acids long. CDR3 bases: TGTGCCAGCAGGGGGGGGCTAGCGGGCTACGAGCAGTACTTC. Its protein product is CASRGGLAGYEQYF.

V is TRBV29-1 and J is TRBJ2-5; unclear D gene. Germline V gene data show CDR1 as SQVTM and CDR2 as ANQGSEA. The CDR3 sequence is 11 residues long. The CDR3 protein is CTMRNQETQYF. Written as DNA, the CDR3 is TGCACCATGCGGAACCAAGAGACCCAGTACTTC. Supplemented by reference TRBV29-1 and TRBJ2-5, the full variable domain reads SAVISQKPSRDICQRGTSLTIQCQVDSQVTMMFWYRQQPGQSLTLIATANQGSEATYESGFVIDKFPISRPNLTFSTLTVSNMSPEDSSIYLCTMRNQETQYFGPGTRLLVL.

This sequence joins TRBV19 and TRBJ1-5, with D maybe TRBD1 (5 bases). The CDR3 runs 16 residues. Trimming cost V 3 bases and J 0 bases, with 12 bases left between them. From germline, CDR1 is LNHDA and CDR2 SQIVND (reference sequence). In DNA form, the CDR3 reads TGTGCCAGTAGTATTTCGACAGCCAATAGCAATCAGCCCCAGCATTTT. This translates into CASSISTANSNQPQHF.

This clone is deemed large. DNA of the CDR3: TGTGCCAGCAGTTTAGAGGACAGCAATCAGCCCCAGCATTTT. Translated, it gives CASSLEDSNQPQHF. The V and J genes are TRBV28 and TRBJ1-5; D ambiguous. V was shortened by 2 bases and J by 1 base, with 6 bases between the two germline ends. The CDR3 loop spans 14 amino acids. Germline CDR1 is MDHEN and CDR2 is SYDVKM.

This chain links TRBV5-1 with TRBJ2-6; D remains ambiguous. This CDR3 region has 15 residues. With 1 base removed from V and 2 bases from J, the gap between germline ends came to 7 bases. CDR1 is SGHRS and CDR2 is YFSETQ in the germline V gene. CDR3 in amino acids: CASSLSGTGANVLTF. CDR3 nucleotides: TGCGCCAGCAGCTTGAGTGGGACTGGGGCCAACGTCCTGACTTTC. Full variable domain (outside the CDR3, taken from reference TRBV5-1 and TRBJ2-6): KAGVTQTPRYLIKTRGQQVTLSCSPISGHRSVSWYQQTPGQGLQFLFEYFSETQRNKGNFPGRFSGRQFSNSRSEMNVSTLELGDSALYLCASSLSGTGANVLTFGAGSRLTVL.

The V call is TRBV29-1, the J call TRBJ2-7, with 7 bases matching TRBD1. Germline-derived CDR1 and CDR2 are SQVTM and ANQGSEA. V was pared by 5 bases and J by 5 bases, with 12 bases of the junction left unmatched. The CDR3 runs to 14 residues. CDR3 sequence reads: CSVTDRVGVDEQYF. The CDR3 bases are TGCAGCGTTACAGACAGGGTTGGAGTCGACGAGCAGTACTTC.

The rearrangement links TRBV7-2 to TRBJ1-2; D is undetermined. The V gene lost 3 bases and the J gene lost 3 bases, with 5 bases spanning the gap. CDR3 size: 12 residues. Per the germline V gene, CDR1 is SGHTA and CDR2 is FQGNSA. The CDR3 DNA sequence: TGTGCCAGCAGCTTTGGGGACTATGGCTACACCTTC. Its protein is CASSFGDYGYTF. Full variable domain (missing parts from reference TRBV7-2 and TRBJ1-2): GAGVSQSPSNKVTEKGKDVELRCDPISGHTALYWYRQSLGQGLEFLIYFQGNSAPDKSGLPSDRFSAERTGGSVSTLTIQRTQQEDSAVYLCASSFGDYGYTFGSGTRLTVV.

The chain joins TRBV5-5 to TRBJ1-4; 9 bases match TRBD1. The CDR3 extends over 14 amino acids. V was pared by 4 bases and J by 6 bases, with 4 bases of the junction left unmatched. The V gene's germline CDR1 is SGHKS and CDR2 YYEKEE (reference sequence). This CDR3 reads CASSPDRGDEKLFF. The CDR3 DNA follows: TGTGCCAGCAGCCCGGACAGGGGCGATGAAAAACTGTTTTTT. Supplemented by reference TRBV5-5 and TRBJ1-4, the full variable domain reads DAGVTQSPTHLIKTRGQQVTLRCSPISGHKSVSWYQQVLGQGPQFIFQYYEKEERGRGNFPDRFSARQFPNYSSELNVNALLLGDSALYLCASSPDRGDEKLFFGSGTQLSVL.

The DNA of the CDR3 is TGTGCCAGCAGTGAAGGGTTCACCCCGGGAGCTTTCTTT. Residues: CASSEGFTPGAFF. V gene TRBV6-1 combines with J gene TRBJ1-1; no clear D. V gave up 1 base and J gave up 10 bases, with 13 bases separating them. The CDR3 covers 13 residues. The V gene's germline CDR1 is MNHNS and CDR2 SASEGT.

V is TRBV10-1 and J is TRBJ2-2, with D perhaps matching TRBD1 (7 bases). Germline loops: CDR1 WNHNN, CDR2 SYGVQD (reference sequence). V was pared by 2 bases and J by 6 bases, with 10 bases between. The CDR3 length is 14 residues. The CDR3 DNA reads as TGCGCCAGCAGTGAGACAGGGGAGGCCGGGGAGCTGTTTTTT. Translation gives CASSETGEAGELFF.

V usage is TRBV28 and J usage is TRBJ1-1; no clear D gene. Trimming pared 2 bases from V and 5 bases from J, leaving 15 bases between. The CDR3 consists of 15 residues. CDR1 is MDHEN and CDR2 is SYDVKM in the germline V gene. The DNA for the CDR3 is TGTGCCAGCAGTTTAGGCAGGACCTTGGGGACTGAAGCTTTCTTT. Encoded protein: CASSLGRTLGTEAFF.

The gene calls are TRBV5-1 and TRBJ2-7; 12 nucleotides agree with TRBD2. Looked up from germline, CDR1 is SGHRS and CDR2 is YFSETQ. This CDR3 comprises 16 residues. J gave up 2 bases and V 4 bases, and 7 bases lay outside the gene matches. CDR3 residues: CASSPRLAGAPYEQYF. The CDR3 region has the DNA TGCGCCAGCAGCCCGAGACTAGCGGGAGCCCCCTACGAGCAGTACTTC.

The V and J genes are TRBV27 and TRBJ2-5, with 9 positions matching TRBD1. The DNA end is more similar to TRBJ2-7, so the J call may be wrong. CDR3 length equals 17 residues. CDR1 is MNHEY, CDR2 SMNVEV, per germline (reference sequence). The CDR3 region has the DNA TGTGCCAGCAGTTTAAGAGGGGAGGGGACAGGGACCTACGAGCAGTACTTC. It codes for CASSLRGEGTGTYEQYF.